The TCR beta chain described here comes from a study of cytomegalovirus exposure and HLA in healthy donors. Findings and caveats of the study: Sequencing artifact likely explains a cluster of highly shared sequence variants. With later analysis, a missense DCLRE1C variant became linked to TCR beta V- and J-gene trimming. Cytomegalovirus-associated status was assigned to 150 to 200 TCR beta chains.

The PCR had 60 Vbeta and 13 Jbeta primers. Profiled with immunoSEQ multiplex PCR; TCRdb holds only in-frame clones, not every one. The table lists more than 200,000 clones, 60% to 80% of them singletons. This clone was observed a few times. Its antigen remains unidentified. Material for sequencing was PBMCs. This clonotype originated in a man aged 18 to 29 in good health and CMV-seronegative.

The CDR3 nucleotides are TGTGCCAGCAGCCTCGGGGAAGGTCGCGATGAGCAGTTCTTC. It codes for CASSLGEGRDEQFF. The chain is built from TRBV7-3 and TRBJ2-1, with D maybe TRBD2 (5 bases). The V gene lost 5 bases and the J gene lost 8 bases, with 16 bases spanning the gap. The CDR3 is 14 amino acids. Germline V CDR1 and CDR2: SGHTA, FQGTGA. Filled out from reference TRBV7-3 and TRBJ2-1, the complete variable domain reads GAGVSQTPSNKVTEKGKYVELRCDPISGHTALYWYRQSLGQGPEFLIYFQGTGAADDSGLPNDRFFAVRPEGSVSTLKIQRTERGDSAVYLCASSLGEGRDEQFFGPGTRLTVL.